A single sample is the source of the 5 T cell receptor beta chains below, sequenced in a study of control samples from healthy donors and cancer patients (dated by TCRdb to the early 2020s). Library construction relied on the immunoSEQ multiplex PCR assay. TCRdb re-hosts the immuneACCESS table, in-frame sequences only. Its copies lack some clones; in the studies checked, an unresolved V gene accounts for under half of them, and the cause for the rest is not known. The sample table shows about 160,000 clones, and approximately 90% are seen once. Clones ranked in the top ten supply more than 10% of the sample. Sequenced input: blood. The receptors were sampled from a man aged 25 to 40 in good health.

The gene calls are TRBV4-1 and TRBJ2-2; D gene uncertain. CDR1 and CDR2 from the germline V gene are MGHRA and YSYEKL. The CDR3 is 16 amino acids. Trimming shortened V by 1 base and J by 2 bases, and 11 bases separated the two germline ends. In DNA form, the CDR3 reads TGCGCCAGCAGCCAAGGCACCGGGCCTAACACCGGGGAGCTGTTTTTT. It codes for CASSQGTGPNTGELFF.

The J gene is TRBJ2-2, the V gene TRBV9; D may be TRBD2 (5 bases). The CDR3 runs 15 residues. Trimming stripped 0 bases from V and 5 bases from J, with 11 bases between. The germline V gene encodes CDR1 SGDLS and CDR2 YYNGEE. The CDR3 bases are TGTGCCAGCAGCGTAGCGGGAAGTTGGACCGGGGAGCTGTTTTTT. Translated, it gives CASSVAGSWTGELFF.

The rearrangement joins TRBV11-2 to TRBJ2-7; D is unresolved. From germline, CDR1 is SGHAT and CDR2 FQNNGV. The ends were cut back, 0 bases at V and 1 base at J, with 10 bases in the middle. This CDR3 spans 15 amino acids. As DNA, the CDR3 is TGTGCCAGCAGCTTAGAGGGTCAGCCTTCCTACGAGCAGTACTTC. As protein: CASSLEGQPSYEQYF.

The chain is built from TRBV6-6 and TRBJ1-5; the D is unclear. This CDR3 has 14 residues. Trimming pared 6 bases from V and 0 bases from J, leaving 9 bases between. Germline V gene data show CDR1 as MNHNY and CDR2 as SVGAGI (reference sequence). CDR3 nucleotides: TGTGCCAGCAGCGTCCTATATAGCAATCAGCCCCAGCATTTT. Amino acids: CASSVLYSNQPQHF.

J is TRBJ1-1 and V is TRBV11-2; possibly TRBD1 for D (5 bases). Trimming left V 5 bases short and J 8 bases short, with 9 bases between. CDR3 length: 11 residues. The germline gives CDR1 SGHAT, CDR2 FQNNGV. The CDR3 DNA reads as TGTGCCAGCAGCCGCGGGGGGGAAGCTTTCTTT. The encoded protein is CASSRGGEAFF.